The subject of this entry is one TCR beta chain. Antigen: not known. This record belongs to a study of shared clonotypes between healthy human individuals. Study results and limitations: Among donors, clonotype sharing was expected to be affected by sequencing depth.

Authors' processing steps: ImmunoSEQ gave junction-only sequences without quality scores, so filtering differed. The table came from immunoSEQ multiplex PCR; TCRdb's copy has only in-frame clones and leaves some out. That table is the source of V, J and clone size, and D and trimming were worked out from the DNA. The table has millions of clones, about 95% seen once. The CDR3 length is 13 residues. The germline gives CDR1 SGHTA, CDR2 FQGNSA. V gave up 3 bases and J gave up 8 bases, with 13 bases separating them. Naive-designated CD8 cells lacked CD45RO, were positively enriched for CCR7, and omitted terminally differentiated effector memory CD45RA+ cells.

The rearrangement uses TRBV7-2 and TRBJ1-1; D is undetermined. The sequenced sample was naive CD8+ T cells sorted from blood. The sequence derives from a man between 18 and 35 years old in good health. This CDR3 is CASSFYDTFEAFF. CDR3 coding DNA: TGTGCCAGCAGCTTTTATGACACCTTCGAAGCTTTCTTT.